Following are 21 T cell receptor beta chains from one sample sequenced in a study of CD8 T cells in Susac syndrome. RNA, at about 0.5 to 1 ug, was reverse transcribed with random hexamers. TCRdb called the immunoSEQ multiplex PCR reads again in MiXCR, with one record for every CDR3 protein. The sample holds about 210,000 distinct CDR3 sequences, around 95% seen once. Material: CD4+ T cells from PBMCs. These receptor sequences come from a human donor with multiple sclerosis.

V gene TRBV15 combines with J gene TRBJ1-2, with D possibly TRBD1 on 6 matching bases. Germline V gives CDR1 LNHNV, CDR2 YYDKDF (reference sequence). The V end was cut by 0 bases, the J end by 10 bases, with 15 bases between. The CDR3 length is 14 residues. CDR3 sequence reads: CATSRDRGRVVYTF. The CDR3 coding sequence is TGTGCCACCAGCAGAGACAGGGGAAGGGTAGTCTACACCTTC. Full variable domain (rest looked up from reference TRBV15 and TRBJ1-2): DAMVIQNPRYQVTQFGKPVTLSCSQTLNHNVMYWYQQKSSQAPKLLFHYYDKDFNNEADTPDNFQSRRPNTSFCFLDIRSPGLGDTAMYLCATSRDRGRVVYTFGSGTRLTVV.

The genes are TRBV7-9 and TRBJ2-1, with a possible D match to TRBD2 (5 bases). Trimming pared 5 bases from V and 7 bases from J, leaving 18 bases between. This CDR3 is built from 15 residues. CDR1 SEHNR and CDR2 FQNEAQ come from the germline V gene (reference sequence). The CDR3 nucleotides read TGTGCCAGCAGCCCGGGTCAGGTGAGAGGGAATGAGCAGTTCTTC. Protein product: CASSPGQVRGNEQFF.

The rearrangement joins TRBV2 to TRBJ2-1, with D uncertain. Trimming cost V 5 bases and J 5 bases, with 16 bases left between them. This CDR3 region has 15 residues. Germline CDR1 is SNHLY and CDR2 is FYNNEI. CDR3 sequence: CASSPRSTPHNEQFF. CDR3 sequence (DNA): TGTGCCAGCAGTCCCCGATCAACACCGCACAATGAGCAGTTCTTC.

V and J are TRBV29-1 and TRBJ2-1; D assignment may be TRBD1 or TRBD2 (5 bases each). The CDR3 extends over 12 amino acids. Germline values: CDR1 SQVTM, CDR2 ANQGSEA. Trimming removed 6 bases from V and 9 bases from J, with 15 bases in between. The CDR3, as DNA: TGCAGCGTCAGGGACCGGGCCCCTGAGCAGTTCTTC. The encoded protein is CSVRDRAPEQFF.

As DNA, the CDR3 is TGCAGTGCTCAACCGGGACAGGGCTACGAGCAGTACTTC. It encodes CSAQPGQGYEQYF. The rearrangement links TRBV20-1 to TRBJ2-7; 9 positions match TRBD1. Germline values: CDR1 DFQATT, CDR2 SNEGSKA (reference sequence). This CDR3 comprises 13 residues. The V gene end was trimmed by 5 bases and the J gene end by 3 bases; junction bases not matched to a gene: 5.

The CDR3 nucleotides read TGCGCCAGCAGCCCCGAACATGGGGATCAGCCCCAGCATTTT. It yields the protein CASSPEHGDQPQHF. V gene TRBV5-1 combines with J gene TRBJ1-5; no clear D gene. V dropped 4 bases and J dropped 5 bases, with 13 bases sitting between them. The germline V gene encodes CDR1 SGHRS and CDR2 YFSETQ. The CDR3 has 14 amino acids.

The gene calls are TRBV9 and TRBJ2-6, with D uncertain. CDR1 and CDR2 (germline): SGDLS, YYNGEE. Trimming cost V 7 bases and J 0 bases, with 8 bases left between them. The CDR3 consists of 14 residues. CDR3 bases: TGTGCCAGCGAAAGCGTCTCTGGGGCCAACGTCCTGACTTTC. Its translation is CASESVSGANVLTF. Full variable domain (outside the CDR3, taken from reference TRBV9 and TRBJ2-6): DSGVTQTPKHLITATGQRVTLRCSPRSGDLSVYWYQQSLDQGLQFLIQYYNGEERAKGNILERFSAQQFPDLHSELNLSSLELGDSALYFCASESVSGANVLTFGAGSRLTVL.

The chain employs TRBV30 and TRBJ2-3, with a weak D call TRBD1 (5 bases). Trimming cost V 1 base and J 5 bases, with 13 bases left between them. Germline values: CDR1 GTSNPN, CDR2 SVGIG (reference sequence). There are 14 residues in the CDR3. CDR3 sequence reads: CAWSDGRVGDTQYF. The CDR3 nucleotides are TGTGCCTGGAGTGATGGCAGGGTCGGAGATACGCAGTATTTT.

The J gene is TRBJ1-2, the V gene TRBV19; no clear D. Germline CDR1 reads LNHDA; CDR2 reads SQIVND (reference sequence). The V gene lost 1 base and the J gene lost 13 bases, with 16 bases spanning the gap. The CDR3 runs 13 residues. The chain's CDR3 is CASSIVYDGGVTF. The CDR3 DNA sequence: TGTGCCAGTAGTATAGTGTACGATGGAGGAGTCACCTTC.

J is TRBJ2-7 and V is TRBV15; D possibly uses TRBD1 or TRBD2 (5 bases each). The V gene's germline CDR1 is LNHNV and CDR2 YYDKDF (reference sequence). There are 13 residues in the CDR3. Trimming pared 5 bases from V and 0 bases from J, leaving 8 bases between. The CDR3 is CATSGGFSYEQYF. CDR3 bases: TGTGCCACCAGCGGGGGTTTCTCCTACGAGCAGTACTTC.

This sequence joins TRBV9 and TRBJ1-2, with 8 bases fitting TRBD1. CDR3 length equals 14 residues. Germline trimming cut 3 bases from V and 4 bases from J; bases unmatched to any gene: 5. CDR1 and CDR2 from the germline V gene are SGDLS and YYNGEE. The CDR3 loop reads CASSEQGERYGYTF. The DNA of the CDR3 is TGTGCCAGCAGCGAACAGGGGGAGCGCTATGGCTACACCTTC.

The chain employs TRBV2 and TRBJ1-6; the D gene is possibly TRBD1 (6 bases). The CDR3 totals 15 residues. V was trimmed by 4 bases and J by 0 bases, leaving 7 bases between them. Germline values: CDR1 SNHLY, CDR2 FYNNEI. CDR3 sequence: CASSVDSSYNSPLHF. The CDR3, as DNA: TGTGCCAGCAGTGTGGACAGCTCCTATAATTCACCCCTCCACTTT.

CDR3 amino acids: CASSGLAGNTDTQYF. CDR3 coding DNA: TGTGCCAGCAGCGGACTAGCGGGGAACACAGATACGCAGTATTTT. The genes are TRBV12-3 or TRBV12-4 and TRBJ2-3, with 12 bases fitting TRBD2. The V segment lost 6 bases and the J segment 2 bases; nucleotides outside the gene matches: 3. CDR3 length: 15 amino acids.

This clonotype was seen just once. The chain is built from TRBV7-9 and TRBJ1-4; 7 bases line up with TRBD1. V dropped 3 bases and J dropped 0; count of bases not matched to a gene: 4. Germline assignment: CDR1 SEHNR and CDR2 FQNEAQ (reference sequence). The CDR3 runs to 16 residues. CDR3 protein: CASSFGTVATNEKLFF. CDR3 sequence (DNA): TGTGCCAGCAGCTTCGGGACAGTAGCAACTAATGAAAAACTGTTTTTT.

This sequence joins TRBV3-1 and TRBJ2-5; D is possibly TRBD1 (5 bases). Trimming removed 5 bases at V and 1 base at J, with 11 bases between. The CDR3 covers 14 residues. CDR1 is LGHDT, CDR2 YNNKEL, per germline (reference sequence). The CDR3 reads CASSNSGIQETQYF. The CDR3 DNA is TGTGCCAGCAGCAATTCAGGGATCCAAGAGACCCAGTACTTC.

Notes on this clonotype: The junction and the germline gene differ at one end; a read error may be behind it. The rearrangement joins TRBV6-1 to TRBJ1-2; D is unresolved. The CDR3 consists of 10 residues. From germline, CDR1 is MNHNS and CDR2 SASEGT. DNA of the CDR3: TGTGCCAGCAGGAACGGGGTTCAGGCCTTC. The encoded protein is CASRNGVQAF.

The rearrangement uses TRBV6-2 or TRBV6-3 and TRBJ2-7, with D perhaps matching TRBD1 (5 bases). Trimming took off 7 bases at V and 2 bases at J, with 15 bases between the two ends. The CDR3 is 14 amino acids. Per germline, CDR1 MNHEY and CDR2 SVGEGT. The CDR3: CASTSYPTAYEQYF. The CDR3 DNA reads as TGTGCCAGCACCTCCTACCCGACAGCCTACGAGCAGTACTTC.

The V call is TRBV20-1, the J call TRBJ2-5, with TRBD1 matching 7 bases. The V gene end was trimmed by 4 bases and the J gene end by 3 bases; junction bases not matched to a gene: 2. The CDR3 is made up of 12 amino acids. Germline CDR1 reads DFQATT; CDR2 reads SNEGSKA (reference sequence). The CDR3 is CSAMTGKETQYF. In DNA, the CDR3 is TGCAGTGCTATGACAGGGAAAGAGACCCAGTACTTC.

The CDR3 protein is CSVEELAGETQYF. CDR3 nucleotide sequence: TGCAGCGTTGAAGAACTAGCGGGAGAGACCCAGTACTTC. V and J are TRBV29-1 and TRBJ2-5; 9 bases agree with TRBD2. The CDR3 has 13 amino acids. V lost 0 bases, J lost 4 bases, and 0 bases stayed unmatched. The germline gives CDR1 SQVTM, CDR2 ANQGSEA.

V usage is TRBV20-1 and J usage is TRBJ1-2; D ambiguous. The germline V gene encodes CDR1 DFQATT and CDR2 SNEGSKA (reference sequence). The CDR3 is 17 amino acids. Trimming took off 3 bases at V and 4 bases at J, with 24 bases between the two ends. CDR3 loop: CSASGRPRARELYGYTF. The CDR3 region has the DNA TGCAGTGCTAGTGGGCGCCCACGAGCGCGAGAACTCTATGGCTACACCTTC.

The CDR3 DNA is TGTGCCAGCGGGACTAGCGGGAGAGACGAGCAGTACTTC. This gives the protein CASGTSGRDEQYF. The chain joins TRBV3-1 to TRBJ2-7; TRBD2 agrees at 14 bases. V was pared by 8 bases and J by 5 bases, with 2 bases of the junction left unmatched. This CDR3 region has 13 residues. CDR1 is LGHDT, CDR2 YNNKEL, per germline (reference sequence).